This T cell receptor (beta chain) was obtained from a study of blood T cell repertoires in COVID-19 (dated by TCRdb to 2018 to 2020). In terms of the full investigation: The collaborator samples originated in the United States, Italy and Spain and spanned the acute and convalescent phases of COVID-19. The material from the prospective study consisted of cDNA or gDNA derived from T cells, B-cell-depleted T cells, or PBMCs. The dataset comprised deeply sampled blood TCRbeta repertoires from subjects exposed to, actively infected with, or recovered from COVID-19. The repertoires were released in a freely available public database intended as a resource for research on the immune response to SARS-CoV-2. Samples came from the ongoing ImmuneRACE study (first 160 participants) plus 1,254 subjects from 6 global collaborators. Sample metadata almost always included a de-identified subject ID, COVID-19 status, age in years and sex. Where available, HLA class I and class II types were obtained from metadata supplied by the sample provider rather than from assay-based typing. Results and caveats for the whole study, not just this receptor: The amount of clinical and demographic metadata varied by source and participant and was provided uncurated.

In the prospective study, participants were about 18 to 95 years old, resided in 20 to 30 geographic areas of the United States, and were enrolled through a virtual design. In the prospective study, participants were assigned to cohorts based on the clinical history participants reported in a screening survey and a study questionnaire. Each participant in the prospective study had whole blood, serum and a nasopharyngeal or oropharyngeal swab collected by mobile phlebotomists. Prospective study participants could optionally give additional blood draws and questionnaires over a roughly 2-month period. Blood samples from the prospective study were shipped frozen or at room temperature prior to DNA extraction. TCRbeta CDR3 regions were amplified from genomic DNA by means of the immunoSEQ Assay, a bias-controlled multiplex PCR. The published analysis was carried out like this. Within the assay, amplification of reference gene primers was used to estimate how many nucleated cells each sample contained. To quantify the absolute abundance of each unique TCRbeta CDR3 rearrangement, sequence reads were collapsed and filtered. For each sample, productive Simpson clonality was calculated by taking the square root of Simpson's diversity index across productive rearrangements. TCRdb stores this immuneACCESS table with in-frame sequences only. Part of the clones is absent; in the studies checked, under half of the shortfall reflects unresolved V genes, and no reason is known for the rest. The V and J calls and clone size were taken over from that table, and D and trimming were inferred from the DNA. This sample comprises around 280,000 clones, about 90% of them detected only once. 1.7% of the sample is taken by the ten largest.

Trimming removed 4 bases from V and 5 bases from J; the gene matches leave 11 bases unexplained. The germline V gene sets CDR1 to SGHRS and CDR2 to YFSETQ. The CDR3 starts with the cysteine, ends with the phenylalanine, and has 16 residues. Of the read, only the CDR3 DNA is kept; its 48 bases are in frame from base 1. A word on this clone: Its antigen specificity is not known. No per-base quality is available; no much larger clone lies one base away.

This receptor was taken from a woman younger than 30 with acute COVID-19. Specimen: PBMCs or T cells enriched from blood (not recorded which). The chain uses TRBV5-1 and TRBJ2-3; the junction holds 9 bases that match TRBD2. The DNA reads as follows: TGCGCCAGCAGCGAGCGACTAGCGGAGGTCGGAGATACGCAGTATTTT. Its product reads: CASSERLAEVGDTQYF. The full variable domain, completed from the reference TRBV5-1 and TRBJ2-3 proteins outside the CDR3, reads KAGVTQTPRYLIKTRGQQVTLSCSPISGHRSVSWYQQTPGQGLQFLFEYFSETQRNKGNFPGRFSGRQFSNSRSEMNVSTLELGDSALYLCASSERLAEVGDTQYFGPGTRLTVL.